Reported below is one T cell receptor (beta chain). This specimen comes from a study of blood T cell repertoires in COVID-19. Study at large: The study drew acute and convalescent COVID-19 samples from the United States, Italy and Spain. The analysed material was cDNA or gDNA that came from T cells, B-cell-depleted T cells, or PBMCs.

In the authors' workflow: From reference gene primer amplification, estimates of nucleated cell counts were derived. Libraries were prepared by immunoSEQ multiplex PCR; TCRdb keeps only in-frame clonotypes and omits some of them. The V and J calls and clone size are taken from that table; D and trimming were inferred from the DNA. The sample lists more than 150,000 clones, roughly 84% occurring once. The V end lost 4 bases, the J end lost 1 base, and 16 bases lay between the germline ends. This CDR3 is built from 16 residues. Germline V gene lookup returns CDR1 SGHTA and CDR2 FQGNSA. This TCR was sampled from a man between 18 and 35 years old with active or convalescent COVID-19. The V and J genes are TRBV7-2 and TRBJ2-5; the D gene is possibly TRBD2 (7 bases). What was sequenced was peripheral blood. The CDR3 sequence is CASSSGGGGGQETQYF. CDR3 coding DNA: TGTGCCAGCAGCTCGGGGGGCGGAGGAGGCCAAGAGACCCAGTACTTC.